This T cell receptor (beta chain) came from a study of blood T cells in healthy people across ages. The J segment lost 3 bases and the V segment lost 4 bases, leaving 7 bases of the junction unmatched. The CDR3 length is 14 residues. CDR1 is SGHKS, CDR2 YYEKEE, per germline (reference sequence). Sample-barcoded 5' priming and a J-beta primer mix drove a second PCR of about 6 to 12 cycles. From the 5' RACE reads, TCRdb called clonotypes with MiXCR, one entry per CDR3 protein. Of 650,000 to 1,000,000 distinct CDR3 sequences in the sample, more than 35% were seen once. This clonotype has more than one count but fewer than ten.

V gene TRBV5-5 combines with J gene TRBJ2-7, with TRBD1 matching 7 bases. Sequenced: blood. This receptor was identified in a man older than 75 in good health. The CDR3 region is CASSRTGQLYEQYF. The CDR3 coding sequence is TGTGCCAGCAGCCGTACGGGACAGCTCTACGAGCAGTACTTC.